Each of the 6 T cell receptor beta chains below was sequenced from the same sample in a study of T cell responses to AZD1222 COVID-19 vaccine. Some clones are missing from TCRdb's copy, which holds only in-frame ones; the method was immunoSEQ multiplex PCR. In the table there are some 120,000 clones, around 90% of which are singletons. The source was peripheral blood, collected on day 0 of MenACWY control vaccination. Receptors originate from an adult in good health.

This chain links TRBV30 with TRBJ2-1; D is perhaps TRBD2 (6 bases). Trimming removed 4 bases at V and 8 bases at J, with 15 bases between. This CDR3 region has 13 residues. The germline V gene encodes CDR1 GTSNPN and CDR2 SVGIG (reference sequence). CDR3 bases: TGTGCCTGGATGAGGACTACTCCCGATGAGCAGTTCTTC. Amino acids: CAWMRTTPDEQFF.

This clone was seen once. This rearrangement joins TRBV20-1 to TRBJ2-3, with D possibly TRBD1 on 6 matching bases. This CDR3 region has 14 residues. CDR1 and CDR2 from the germline V gene are DFQATT and SNEGSKA (reference sequence). V was pared by 3 bases and J by 2 bases, with 12 bases between. The CDR3 nucleotides are TGCAGTGCTAGTGGGGACACTGTCACAGATACGCAGTATTTT. As protein: CSASGDTVTDTQYF.

This rearrangement joins TRBV7-9 to TRBJ2-4, with D unclear. The germline V gene has CDR1 SEHNR and CDR2 FQNEAQ (reference sequence). The CDR3 spans 11 residues. V lost 7 bases, J lost 6 bases, and 7 bases lay in between. The CDR3 region has the DNA TGTGCCAGCACAGATGGAAACATTCAGTACTTC. Its translation is CASTDGNIQYF.

This CDR3 is CASSDEGGGTDTQYF. DNA of the CDR3: TGTGCCAGCAGTGACGAGGGAGGGGGCACAGATACGCAGTATTTT. V is TRBV6-4 and J is TRBJ2-3; 7 positions match TRBD2. Germline V gene data show CDR1 as MRHNA and CDR2 as SNTAGT. CDR3 length equals 15 residues. V shed 2 bases and J 1 base; nucleotides not matched to a gene: 3.

A few counts support this clone. This chain links TRBV28 with TRBJ1-6, with 10 bases aligning to TRBD1. With 8 bases clipped from V and 9 bases from J, the junction kept 13 bases outside the gene matches. CDR3 length: 16 amino acids. Germline CDR1 and CDR2: MDHEN and SYDVKM. As DNA, the CDR3 is TGTGCCAGCTCCACCAGCCGACAGGGGGCGAGTTCACCCCTCCACTTT. As protein: CASSTSRQGASSPLHF. Based on the CDR3 plus reference TRBV28 and TRBJ1-6, the full variable domain is DVKVTQSSRYLVKRTGEKVFLECVQDMDHENMFWYRQDPGLGLRLIYFSYDVKMKEKGDIPEGYSVSREKKERFSLILESASTNQTSMYLCASSTSRQGASSPLHFGNGTRLTVT.

This sequence joins TRBV6-4 and TRBJ2-7; D gene uncertain. CDR3 length equals 14 residues. Trimming pared 3 bases from V and 6 bases from J, leaving 15 bases between. The germline CDR1 and CDR2 sequences are MRHNA and SNTAGT. CDR3 sequence reads: CASSESLGIGEQYF. As DNA, the CDR3 is TGTGCCAGCAGTGAGAGCTTGGGGATTGGCGAGCAGTACTTC.